Presented here are 9 T cell receptor beta chains from one specimen sequenced in a study of shared clonotypes between healthy human individuals (TCRdb year 2020). Library preparation used the immunoSEQ multiplex PCR assay. Not all clones reach the TCRdb copy of this immuneACCESS table, which keeps in-frame sequences only. Checked studies attribute under half of the gap to unresolved V genes and leave the rest unexplained. In all, the sample holds roughly 500,000 clones, and more than 65% of those were seen once. The ten largest clones capture 9.5% to 15% of the sample. Material: PBMCs. Receptors were obtained from a middle-aged woman in good health. Some clones in this sample may be carry-over from other donors' samples.

The chain combines TRBV5-1 with TRBJ2-5, with 9 bases identical to TRBD1. The CDR3 is 14 amino acids. With V trimmed by 0 bases and J by 4 bases, 1 base remained unmatched. Germline-derived CDR1 and CDR2 are SGHRS and YFSETQ. CDR3 DNA sequence: TGCGCCAGCAGCTTGGGGACAGGGGCAGAGACCCAGTACTTC. The encoded protein is CASSLGTGAETQYF. The whole variable domain, remainder taken from reference TRBV5-1 and TRBJ2-5, is KAGVTQTPRYLIKTRGQQVTLSCSPISGHRSVSWYQQTPGQGLQFLFEYFSETQRNKGNFPGRFSGRQFSNSRSEMNVSTLELGDSALYLCASSLGTGAETQYFGPGTRLLVL.

The genes are TRBV19 and TRBJ2-5; the D call may be TRBD1 or TRBD2 (5 bases each). Germline assignment: CDR1 LNHDA and CDR2 SQIVND (reference sequence). Trimming shortened V by 3 bases and J by 1 base, and 15 bases separated the two germline ends. The CDR3 runs to 16 residues. CDR3 DNA: TGTGCCAGTAGTATCCGCGGGCGGCAGGGCCAAGAGACCCAGTACTTC. Protein sequence: CASSIRGRQGQETQYF.

V usage is TRBV7-9 and J usage is TRBJ1-2; D is perhaps TRBD1 (6 bases). V dropped 4 bases and J dropped 4 bases, with 25 bases sitting between them. The germline gives CDR1 SEHNR, CDR2 FQNEAQ (reference sequence). The CDR3 sequence is 18 residues long. The CDR3 loop reads CASSSTSPSGALGYGYTF. For the CDR3, the DNA is TGTGCCAGCAGCTCTACTTCCCCCTCAGGGGCTTTGGGCTATGGCTACACCTTC.

This clone was counted many times. The chain uses TRBV28 and TRBJ1-4; unclear D gene. Per the germline V gene, CDR1 is MDHEN and CDR2 is SYDVKM. V dropped 2 bases and J dropped 5 bases, with 12 bases sitting between them. The CDR3 runs to 15 residues. CDR3 DNA sequence: TGTGCCAGCAGTTTACCCGACGACCGCAATGAAAAACTGTTTTTT. Encoded protein: CASSLPDDRNEKLFF.

For this clone: A read error is likely, as this CDR3 ends without the conserved phenylalanine or tryptophan. The J gene is TRBJ2-7, the V gene TRBV27, with TRBD2 as a possible D gene (6 bases). The CDR3 sequence is 16 residues long. CDR1 and CDR2 (germline): MNHEY, SMNVEV (reference sequence). Trimming removed 3 bases from V and 2 bases from J, with 17 bases in between. CDR3 DNA sequence: TGTGCCAGCAGTTTCCCCGGGGGACCGGCACCCTACGAGCAGTACTCC. Protein product: CASSFPGGPAPYEQYS.

For this clone: A far larger clone is only one base removed, so a read error is likely. The genes are TRBV28 and TRBJ2-2; D might be TRBD1 (6 bases). CDR3 length equals 15 residues. CDR1 is MDHEN, CDR2 SYDVKM, per germline. V lost 5 bases, J lost 3 bases, and 13 bases lay in between. The DNA of the CDR3 is TGTGCCAGCAGTCCCGGGACATGGCACACCGGGGAGCTGTTTTTT. Translation gives CASSPGTWHTGELFF.

This clone showed up just a few times. V gene TRBV4-3 combines with J gene TRBJ2-7, with 11 bases matching TRBD2. Germline V gene data show CDR1 as LGHNA and CDR2 as YSLEER. With V trimmed by 3 bases and J by 2 bases, 9 bases remained unmatched. The CDR3 runs 17 residues. The CDR3 nucleotides are TGCGCCAGCAGCCATTCTAGCGGGAGGACCCGACCCTACGAGCAGTACTTC. It translates to CASSHSSGRTRPYEQYF.

This chain links TRBV10-3 with TRBJ2-2; 8 bases match TRBD2. Per germline, CDR1 ENHRY and CDR2 SYGVKD. The V gene end was trimmed by 11 bases and the J gene end by 0 bases; junction bases not matched to a gene: 11. The CDR3 sequence is 16 residues long. CDR3 DNA sequence: TGTGCCGCCAGCGGGGGTCAATCGGCGAACACCGGGGAGCTGTTTTTT. It specifies CAASGGQSANTGELFF.

The V and J genes are TRBV18 and TRBJ2-7; 7 bases match TRBD2. With V trimmed by 3 bases and J by 6 bases, 8 bases remained unmatched. Germline V lookup: CDR1 KGHSH, CDR2 LQKENI. The CDR3 contains 14 residues. The CDR3 region is CASSPGREKVEQYF. The CDR3 DNA follows: TGTGCCAGCTCACCTGGGCGGGAGAAGGTCGAGCAGTACTTC.